This T cell receptor beta chain is drawn from a study of blood T cell repertoires in COVID-19. Sequencing was performed with immunoSEQ multiplex PCR; in TCRdb, only in-frame clones are kept and a portion is missing. The data contain some 180,000 clones, approximately 80% of them seen just once; the ten biggest clones take up about an eighth. This CDR3 region has 15 residues. With 4 bases clipped from V and 4 bases from J, the junction kept 8 bases outside the gene matches. Per germline, CDR1 SGHRS and CDR2 YFSETQ. V is TRBV5-1 and J is TRBJ2-1, with 7 bases aligning to TRBD2. The source material was PBMCs or T cells enriched from blood (not recorded which). The source is a man aged 55 to 70 who had been exposed to COVID-19. The CDR3: CASSLLTSRYNEQFF. The CDR3 DNA follows: TGCGCCAGCAGCCTCCTGACTAGCCGGTACAATGAGCAGTTCTTC.